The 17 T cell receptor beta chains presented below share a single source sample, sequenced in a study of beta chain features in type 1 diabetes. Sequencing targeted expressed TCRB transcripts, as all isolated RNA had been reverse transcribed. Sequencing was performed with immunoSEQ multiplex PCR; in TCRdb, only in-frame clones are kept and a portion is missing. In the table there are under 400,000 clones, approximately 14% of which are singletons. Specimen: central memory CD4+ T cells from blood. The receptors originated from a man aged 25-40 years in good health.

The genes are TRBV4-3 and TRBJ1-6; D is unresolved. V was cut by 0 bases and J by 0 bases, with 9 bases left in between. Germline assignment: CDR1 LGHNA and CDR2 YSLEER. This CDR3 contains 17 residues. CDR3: CASSQEAHSSYNSPLHF. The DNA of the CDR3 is TGCGCCAGCAGCCAAGAGGCGCATAGCTCCTATAATTCACCCCTCCACTTT.

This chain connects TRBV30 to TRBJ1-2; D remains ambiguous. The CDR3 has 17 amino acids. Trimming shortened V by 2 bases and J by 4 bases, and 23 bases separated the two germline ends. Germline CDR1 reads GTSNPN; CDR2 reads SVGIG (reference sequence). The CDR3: CAWSIRRFQVESYGYTF. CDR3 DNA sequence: TGTGCCTGGAGTATACGGAGGTTTCAAGTTGAAAGCTATGGCTACACCTTC.

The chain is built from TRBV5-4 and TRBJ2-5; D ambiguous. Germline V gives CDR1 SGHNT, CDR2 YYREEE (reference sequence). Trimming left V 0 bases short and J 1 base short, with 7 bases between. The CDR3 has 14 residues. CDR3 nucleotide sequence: TGTGCCAGCAGCTTGGGGTCTATCCAAGAGACCCAGTACTTC. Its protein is CASSLGSIQETQYF.

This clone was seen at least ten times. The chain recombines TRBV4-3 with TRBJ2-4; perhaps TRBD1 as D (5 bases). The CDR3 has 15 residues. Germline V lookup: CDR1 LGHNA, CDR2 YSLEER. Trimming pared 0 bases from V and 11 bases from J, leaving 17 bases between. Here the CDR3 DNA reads TGCGCCAGCAGCCAAGATCCTGGGCAGGGCCTTCTTCAGTACTTC. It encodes CASSQDPGQGLLQYF.

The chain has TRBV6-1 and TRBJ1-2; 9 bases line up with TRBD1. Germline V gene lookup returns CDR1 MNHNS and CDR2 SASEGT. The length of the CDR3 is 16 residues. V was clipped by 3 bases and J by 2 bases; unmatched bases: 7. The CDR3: CASSEVGTGGNYGYTF. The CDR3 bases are TGTGCCAGCAGTGAGGTCGGAACAGGGGGCAACTATGGCTACACCTTC.

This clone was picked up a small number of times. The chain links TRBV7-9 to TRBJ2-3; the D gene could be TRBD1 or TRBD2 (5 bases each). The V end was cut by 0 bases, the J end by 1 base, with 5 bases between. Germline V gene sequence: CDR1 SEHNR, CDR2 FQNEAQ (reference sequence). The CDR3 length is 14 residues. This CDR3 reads CASSLAGGTDTQYF. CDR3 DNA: TGTGCCAGCAGCTTAGCGGGGGGCACAGATACGCAGTATTTT.

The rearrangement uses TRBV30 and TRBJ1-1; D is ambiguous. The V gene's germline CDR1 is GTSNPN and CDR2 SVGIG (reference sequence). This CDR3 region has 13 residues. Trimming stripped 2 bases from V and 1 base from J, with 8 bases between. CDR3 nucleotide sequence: TGTGCCTGGAGTTCTTGGACGAACACTGAAGCTTTCTTT. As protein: CAWSSWTNTEAFF.

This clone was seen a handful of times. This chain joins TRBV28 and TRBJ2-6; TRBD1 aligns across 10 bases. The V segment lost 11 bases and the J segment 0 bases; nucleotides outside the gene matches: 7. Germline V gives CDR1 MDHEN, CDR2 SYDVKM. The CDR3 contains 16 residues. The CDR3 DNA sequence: TGTGCCTCCCGGACAGGGGGAAGCTCTGGGGCCAACGTCCTGACTTTC. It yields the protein CASRTGGSSGANVLTF.

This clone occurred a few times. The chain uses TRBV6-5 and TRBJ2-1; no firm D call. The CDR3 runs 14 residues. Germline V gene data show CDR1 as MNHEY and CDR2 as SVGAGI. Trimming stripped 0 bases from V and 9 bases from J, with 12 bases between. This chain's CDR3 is CASSYSRTTGEQFF. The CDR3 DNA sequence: TGTGCCAGCAGTTACTCCCGCACTACGGGTGAGCAGTTCTTC.

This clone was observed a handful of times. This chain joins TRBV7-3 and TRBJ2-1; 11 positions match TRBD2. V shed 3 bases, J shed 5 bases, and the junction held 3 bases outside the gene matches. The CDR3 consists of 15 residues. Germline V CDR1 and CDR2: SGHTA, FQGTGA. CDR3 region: CASSFRLAGHNEQFF. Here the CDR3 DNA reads TGTGCCAGCAGCTTCCGACTAGCGGGACACAATGAGCAGTTCTTC.

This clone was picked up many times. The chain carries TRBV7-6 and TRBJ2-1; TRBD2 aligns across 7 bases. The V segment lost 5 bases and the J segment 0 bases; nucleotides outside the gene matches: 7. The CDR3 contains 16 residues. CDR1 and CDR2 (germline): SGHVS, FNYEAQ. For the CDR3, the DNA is TGTGCCAGCAGCCTGGGGCGCGGGAGCTCCTACAATGAGCAGTTCTTC. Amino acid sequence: CASSLGRGSSYNEQFF.

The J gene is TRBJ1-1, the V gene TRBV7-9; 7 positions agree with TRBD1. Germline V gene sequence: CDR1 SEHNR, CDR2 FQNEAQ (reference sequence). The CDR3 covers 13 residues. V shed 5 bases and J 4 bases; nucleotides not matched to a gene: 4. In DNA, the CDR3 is TGTGCCAGCAGCCTCAGGGGGGGCACTGAAGCTTTCTTT. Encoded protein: CASSLRGGTEAFF. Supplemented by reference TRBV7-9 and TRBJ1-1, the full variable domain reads DTGVSQNPRHKITKRGQNVTFRCDPISEHNRLYWYRQTLGQGPEFLTYFQNEAQLEKSRLLSDRFSAERPKGSFSTLEIQRTEQGDSAMYLCASSLRGGTEAFFGQGTRLTVV.

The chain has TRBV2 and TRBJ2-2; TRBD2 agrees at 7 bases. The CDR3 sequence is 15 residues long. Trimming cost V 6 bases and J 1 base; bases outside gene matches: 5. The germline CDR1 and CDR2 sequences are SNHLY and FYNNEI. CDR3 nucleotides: TGTGCCAGCAGCGCTCTAGCGGTGAACACCGGGGAGCTGTTTTTT. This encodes CASSALAVNTGELFF.

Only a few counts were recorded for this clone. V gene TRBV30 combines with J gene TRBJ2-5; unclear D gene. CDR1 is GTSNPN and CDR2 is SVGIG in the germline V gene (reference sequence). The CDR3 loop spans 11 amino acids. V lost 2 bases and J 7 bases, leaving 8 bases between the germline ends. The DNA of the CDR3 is TGTGCCTGGAGTACGCGTGGGACCCAGTACTTC. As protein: CAWSTRGTQYF.

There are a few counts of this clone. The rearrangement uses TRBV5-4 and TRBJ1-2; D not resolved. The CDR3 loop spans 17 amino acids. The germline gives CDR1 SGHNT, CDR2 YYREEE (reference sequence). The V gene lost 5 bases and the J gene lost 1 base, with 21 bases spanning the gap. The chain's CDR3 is CASSSPSLGIVNYGYTF. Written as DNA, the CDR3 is TGTGCCAGCAGTTCCCCTTCGTTGGGGATTGTTAACTATGGCTACACCTTC.

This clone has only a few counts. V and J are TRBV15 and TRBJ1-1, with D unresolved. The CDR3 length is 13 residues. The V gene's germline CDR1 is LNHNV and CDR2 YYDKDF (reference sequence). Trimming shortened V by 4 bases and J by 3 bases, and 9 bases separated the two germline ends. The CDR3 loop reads CATSTRTDTEAFF. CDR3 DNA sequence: TGTGCCACCAGCACTCGAACGGACACTGAAGCTTTCTTT.

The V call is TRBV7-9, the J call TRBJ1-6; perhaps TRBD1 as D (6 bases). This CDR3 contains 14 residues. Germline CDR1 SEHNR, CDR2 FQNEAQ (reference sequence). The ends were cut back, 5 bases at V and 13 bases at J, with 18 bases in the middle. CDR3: CASSVDSGSTPLHF. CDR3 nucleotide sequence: TGTGCCAGCAGCGTGGACAGTGGTTCGACCCCCCTCCACTTT.